These 17 T cell receptor beta chains originate from one sample sequenced in a study of T cell repertoires in cytomegalovirus infection. Antigens for these TCRs are unknown. TCRdb re-derived calls from the reads in MiXCR, one entry per CDR3 protein. Of about 700,000 distinct CDR3 sequences in the sample, 30% to 35% were seen once. The sample consisted of cultured PBMCs, taken from culture after CMV antigen stimulation. These receptors were collected from a human donor in good health (CMV status not recorded). Some clones in this sample may be carry-over from other donors' samples.

This clonotype has just a few counts. The chain has TRBV7-9 and TRBJ2-3, with D hard to call. CDR3 length: 13 residues. CDR1 and CDR2 from the germline V gene are SEHNR and FQNEAQ (reference sequence). The V and J ends lost 8 bases and 2 bases respectively, with 11 bases between them. The CDR3 region has the DNA TGTGCCAGCCGCGCGGCGAACACAGATACGCAGTATTTT. Its protein is CASRAANTDTQYF.

A single count supports this clonotype. The V gene is TRBV12-5, the J gene TRBJ2-5; D is unclear. Between the trimmed V and J ends, which lost 6 bases and 5 bases, there was a span of 13 bases. This CDR3 comprises 13 residues. Germline values: CDR1 LGHNT, CDR2 FRNRAP. CDR3 sequence reads: CASGPVERETQYF. CDR3 sequence (DNA): TGTGCTAGTGGCCCCGTTGAAAGGGAGACCCAGTACTTC.

J is TRBJ2-1 and V is TRBV2, with D hard to call. Trimming pared 8 bases from V and 1 base from J, leaving 9 bases between. This CDR3 has 13 amino acids. Germline V gene data show CDR1 as SNHLY and CDR2 as FYNNEI. CDR3: CASRIVSYNEQFF. For the CDR3, the DNA is TGTGCCAGCCGTATCGTTTCCTACAATGAGCAGTTCTTC.

Only a few counts were recorded for this clonotype. The rearrangement uses TRBV11-2 and TRBJ1-1; 8 bases map to TRBD1. This CDR3 has 13 amino acids. Trimming took 4 bases from V and 4 from J; bases not matched to a gene: 2. The germline gives CDR1 SGHAT, CDR2 FQNNGV. CDR3 loop: CASSWTGPTEAFF. Here the CDR3 DNA reads TGTGCCAGCAGCTGGACAGGGCCCACTGAAGCTTTCTTT.

The chain carries TRBV6-6 and TRBJ2-2; TRBD1 or TRBD2 may be the D gene (5 bases each). Trimming took off 2 bases at V and 6 bases at J, with 16 bases between the two ends. The CDR3 is made up of 16 amino acids. Looked up from germline, CDR1 is MNHNY and CDR2 is SVGAGI (reference sequence). The CDR3 DNA is TGTGCCAGCAGTTACCGAGGGGAAAGGGGTTCCGGGGAGCTGTTTTTT. The encoded protein is CASSYRGERGSGELFF.

This clonotype has a handful of counts. The chain combines TRBV7-9 with TRBJ2-7; 8 nucleotides match TRBD2. CDR1 and CDR2 from the germline V gene are SEHNR and FQNEAQ (reference sequence). This CDR3 contains 13 residues. The V gene end was trimmed by 9 bases and the J gene end by 0 bases; junction bases not matched to a gene: 4. Here the CDR3 reads CASSGARSYEQYF. In DNA form, the CDR3 reads TGTGCCAGTAGCGGGGCCCGCTCCTACGAGCAGTACTTC.

V gene TRBV6-1 combines with J gene TRBJ1-1, with no clear D. Trimming left V 7 bases short and J 10 bases short, with 16 bases between. This CDR3 contains 12 residues. Germline CDR1 and CDR2: MNHNS and SASEGT. The CDR3 sequence: CASTGILQGAFF. The DNA for the CDR3 is TGTGCCAGCACGGGAATCCTGCAAGGAGCTTTCTTT.

As for this clonotype: A read error is possible here, since a much larger clone lies one base away. V and J are TRBV7-9 and TRBJ1-6, with D unresolved. V lost 3 bases to trimming and J lost 2 bases, with 2 bases between them. The CDR3 totals 13 residues. CDR1 SEHNR and CDR2 FQNEAQ come from the germline V gene (reference sequence). The CDR3 bases are TGTGCCAGCAGCTTCGCCTATAATTCACCCCTCCACTTT. Protein sequence: CASSFAYNSPLHF.

The chain is built from TRBV12-3 or TRBV12-4 and TRBJ2-7; 8 nucleotides match TRBD1. This CDR3 region has 15 residues. J was trimmed by 5 bases and V by 4 bases; bases with no gene match: 10. The CDR3: CASSYRTGSIHEQYF. CDR3 bases: TGTGCCAGCAGTTATCGGACAGGGAGTATCCACGAGCAGTACTTC.

This chain uses TRBV19 with TRBJ2-1; D call uncertain. This CDR3 is 12 amino acids long. The germline CDR1 and CDR2 sequences are LNHDA and SQIVND (reference sequence). Trimming left V 7 bases short and J 5 bases short, with 9 bases between. In DNA form, the CDR3 reads TGTGCCAGTACACCGGGCCACAATGAGCAGTTCTTC. It is translated as CASTPGHNEQFF.

The V and J genes are TRBV28 and TRBJ2-3, with D possibly being TRBD1 (5 bases). CDR1 and CDR2 from the germline V gene are MDHEN and SYDVKM. V lost 3 bases and J lost 3, with 13 bases in between. The CDR3 loop spans 15 amino acids. CDR3 DNA sequence: TGTGCCAGCAGTTTTAGTAAGGGGTTTACAGATACGCAGTATTTT. This sequence encodes CASSFSKGFTDTQYF.

To note about this clonotype: A much larger clone differs from this one at a single base, so this may be a read error. CDR3 residues: CASSSAMMSNTQYF. The CDR3 bases are TGTGCCAGCAGCTCAGCTATGATGTCAAATACGCAGTATTTT. The rearrangement uses TRBV7-2 and TRBJ2-3; D ambiguous. V lost 4 bases, J lost 7 bases, and 15 bases lay in between. Germline values: CDR1 SGHTA, CDR2 FQGNSA. CDR3 length equals 14 residues.

This clonotype has only a few counts. J is TRBJ2-7 and V is TRBV7-2, with TRBD1 identical over 12 bases. The CDR3 sequence is 16 residues long. Looked up from germline, CDR1 is SGHTA and CDR2 is FQGNSA. Losses at the gene ends were 5 bases for V and 5 bases for J; bases not matched to a gene: 10. CDR3 bases: TGTGCCAGCAGCCCAACGTCGGGACAGGGGGCACACGAGCAGTACTTC. Amino acid sequence: CASSPTSGQGAHEQYF.

The chain employs TRBV7-9 and TRBJ1-2, with 7 bases that match TRBD1. This CDR3 has 14 residues. The V and J ends lost 4 bases and 7 bases, in that order; junction bases with no gene match: 9. The germline CDR1 and CDR2 sequences are SEHNR and FQNEAQ (reference sequence). The DNA of the CDR3 is TGTGCCAGCAGCTCTCAGGGGGGGGGCCGTGGCTACACCTTC. This codes for CASSSQGGGRGYTF.

The rearrangement joins TRBV7-6 to TRBJ2-7; D possibly corresponds to TRBD2 (5 bases). V was shortened by 3 bases and J by 4 bases, with 10 bases between the two germline ends. The CDR3 runs 13 residues. CDR1 SGHVS and CDR2 FNYEAQ come from the germline V gene. The CDR3 is CASSFDYFYEQYF. The CDR3 DNA reads TGTGCCAGCAGCTTTGACTATTTTTACGAGCAGTACTTC.

This clonotype showed up just a few times. The CDR3 reads CASSWDREYATNEKLFF. The CDR3 region has the DNA TGTGCCAGCAGCTGGGACAGGGAGTATGCAACTAATGAAAAACTGTTTTTT. This chain links TRBV7-2 with TRBJ1-4; TRBD1 matches 9 bases. This CDR3 is built from 17 residues. Germline V CDR1 and CDR2: SGHTA, FQGNSA. V trimming: 4 bases; J trimming: 0 bases; junction bases outside the gene matches: 6.

Turning to this clonotype: A clone one base away is much larger, so this may be a read error. The J gene is TRBJ2-1, the V gene TRBV7-2, with 9 bases matching TRBD2. Gene TRBJ2-7 matches the end of the DNA better, so the J call may be wrong. This CDR3 spans 18 amino acids. CDR1 is SGHTA, CDR2 FQGNSA, per germline. The CDR3 reads CASRPHESGGWPYNEQYF. In DNA, the CDR3 is TGTGCCAGCAGGCCTCATGAGAGCGGGGGGTGGCCCTACAATGAGCAGTACTTC.